This T cell receptor (beta chain) was observed in a study of blood T cell repertoires in COVID-19. Across the study: From the United States, Italy and Spain came samples of acute and convalescent COVID-19. PBMCs, B-cell-depleted T cells, or T cells were the source of the cDNA or gDNA that made up the material.

Details on this clone: One end of the junction fails to match germline, which may point to a read error.

From germline, CDR1 is MNHEY and CDR2 SVGAGI. The CDR3 runs 11 residues. Authors' data handling: Reference gene primers were amplified, and this amplification served to estimate nucleated cell counts. The table came from immunoSEQ multiplex PCR; TCRdb's copy has only in-frame clones and leaves some out. V, J and clone size were drawn from that table, and D and trimming were deduced from the DNA. The data contain roughly 50,000 clones, 77% of them singletons. The sample consisted of peripheral blood. The TCR originated in a human donor with active or convalescent COVID-19. The donor label of this sample is uncertain. The V call is TRBV6-5, the J call TRBJ1-2, with 7 bases matching TRBD1. CDR3 bases: TGCCTTACAGGGGCGAACTATGGCTACACCTTC. The encoded protein is CLTGANYGYTF.